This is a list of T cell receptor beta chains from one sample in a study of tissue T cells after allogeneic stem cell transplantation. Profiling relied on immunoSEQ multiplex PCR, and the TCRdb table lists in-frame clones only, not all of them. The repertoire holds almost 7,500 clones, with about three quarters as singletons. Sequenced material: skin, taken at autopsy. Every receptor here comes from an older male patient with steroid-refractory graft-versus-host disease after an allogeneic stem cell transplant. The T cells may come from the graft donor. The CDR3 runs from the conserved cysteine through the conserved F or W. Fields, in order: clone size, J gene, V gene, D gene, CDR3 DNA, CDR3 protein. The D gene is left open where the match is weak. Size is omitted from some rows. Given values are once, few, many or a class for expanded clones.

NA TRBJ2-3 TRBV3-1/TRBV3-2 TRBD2 TGTGCCAGCAGCCAACTAGCGGGGGGCACAGATACGCAGTATTTT CASSQLAGGTDTQYF
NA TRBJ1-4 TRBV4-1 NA TGCGCCAGCAGCCAAGATCTCAGGCCGGGCCCCCAGGATAAACTGTTTTTT CASSQDLRPGPQDKLFF
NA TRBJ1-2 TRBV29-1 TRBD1 TGCAGCGCCCACCGGGGACAGAACTATGGCTACACCTTC CSAHRGQNYGYTF
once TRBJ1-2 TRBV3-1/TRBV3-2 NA TGTGCCAGCAGCCAAGATGGGCCGGCTGCTGGTCTCACCTTC CASSQDGPAAGLTF
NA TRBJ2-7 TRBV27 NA TGTGCCAGCAGCCCCGCGCCGGTGAGTTACGAGCAGTACTTC CASSPAPVSYEQYF
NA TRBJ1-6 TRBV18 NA TGTGCCAGCTCCTTTGGGACGTCCTATAATTCACCCCTCCACTTT CASSFGTSYNSPLHF
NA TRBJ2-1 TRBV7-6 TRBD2 TGTGCCAGCAGCCCGACTAGCGGGGTATTTAATGAGCAGTTCTTC CASSPTSGVFNEQFF
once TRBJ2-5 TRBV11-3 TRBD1 TGTGCCAGCAGCTCAAGGACAGGGGACGAAACCCAGTACTTC CASSSRTGDETQYF
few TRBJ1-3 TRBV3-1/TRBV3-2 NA TGTGCCAGCAGCTCAACCCCAGGGGTTGGAAACACCATATATTTT CASSSTPGVGNTIYF
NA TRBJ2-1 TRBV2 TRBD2 TGTGCCAGCAGTAAAGGGACTAGCGGGACCAACAATGAGCAGTTCTTC CASSKGTSGTNNEQFF
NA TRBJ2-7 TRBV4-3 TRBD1 TGCGCCAGCAGCCAACAGACAGGGGGGATCTCCTACGAGCAGTACTTC CASSQQTGGISYEQYF
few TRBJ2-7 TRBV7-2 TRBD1 TGTGCCAGCAGCCTCCGGCAGACAGGGTACCCCTACGAGCAGTACTTC CASSLRQTGYPYEQYF
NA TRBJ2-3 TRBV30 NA TGTGCCTGGAGTTCGACCCGCCTGGGAATCGGCACAGATACGCAGTATTTT CAWSSTRLGIGTDTQYF
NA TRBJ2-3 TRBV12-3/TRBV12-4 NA TGTGCCAGCAGCGGACAAAGCACAGATACGCAGTATTTT CASSGQSTDTQYF
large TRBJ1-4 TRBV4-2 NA TGTGCCAGCAGCCTCGGTACGGGGGGGGTTTTCGGGGAAAAACTGTTTTTT CASSLGTGGVFGEKLFF
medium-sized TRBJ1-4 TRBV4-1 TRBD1 TGCGCCAGCAGCCAAGATTGGGGACAGGGGATTGAAAAACTGTTTTTT CASSQDWGQGIEKLFF
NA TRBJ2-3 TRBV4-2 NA TGTGCCAGCAGCGCCCGGAAACTAGGCACAGATACGCAGTATTTT CASSARKLGTDTQYF
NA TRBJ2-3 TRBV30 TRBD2 TGTGCCTGGGGAGGACTAGCGGGGGGCCTGAATCACCCAGATACGCAGTATTTT CAWGGLAGGLNHPDTQYF
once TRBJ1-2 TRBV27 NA TGTGCCAGCAGTCTAATCGACCGGGGGTATGGCTACACCTTC CASSLIDRGYGYTF
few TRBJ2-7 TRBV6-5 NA TGTGCCAGCACGGAATTCAGCCTTCTAAAGCAGTACTTC CASTEFSLLKQYF
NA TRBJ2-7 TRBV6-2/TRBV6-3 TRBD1 TGTGCCAGCAGTACTCCGTCCGGGACAGAGACCTACGAGCAGTACTTC CASSTPSGTETYEQYF
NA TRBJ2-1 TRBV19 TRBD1 TGTGCCAGTAGTATAACACAGGGGGCGAGAAATGAGCAGTTCTTC CASSITQGARNEQFF
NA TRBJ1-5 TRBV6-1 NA TGTGCCAGCAGTGAATACGGCATCATTAGCAATCAGCCCCAGCATTTT CASSEYGIISNQPQHF
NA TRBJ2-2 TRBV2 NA TGTGCCAGCAGTGGGCCCTTTGCCGGGGAGCTGTTTTTT CASSGPFAGELFF
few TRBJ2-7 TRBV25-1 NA TGTGCCAGCAGTCTCGCAGGCCCCTACGAGCAGTACTTC CASSLAGPYEQYF
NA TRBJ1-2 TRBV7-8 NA TGTGCCAGCAGCTGGCAGGGAGTGAACTATGGCTACACCTTC CASSWQGVNYGYTF
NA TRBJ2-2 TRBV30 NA TGTGCCTGGAGTGTACGAAGGGGGACCGGGGAGCTGTTTTTT CAWSVRRGTGELFF
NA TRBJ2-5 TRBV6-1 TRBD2 TGTGCCAGCAGTGATGTAGCGGGGGGGCAAGAGACCCAGTACTTC CASSDVAGGQETQYF
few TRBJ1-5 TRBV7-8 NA TGTGCCAGCACCGAAACAGGGTCGGACAATCAGCCCCAGCATTTT CASTETGSDNQPQHF
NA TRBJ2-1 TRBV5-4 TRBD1 TGTGCCAGCAGCTTTGACAGGGATAAGTCCTACAATGAGCAGTTCTTC CASSFDRDKSYNEQFF
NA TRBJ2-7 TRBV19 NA TGTGCCAGTAGTATTGGAGGGTCCTACGAGCAGTACTTC CASSIGGSYEQYF
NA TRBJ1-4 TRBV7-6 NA TGTGCCAGCAGCTTAGGGGACCCGGTAGTCGAAAAACTGTTTTTT CASSLGDPVVEKLFF
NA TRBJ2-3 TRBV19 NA TGTGCCAGTAGTGCCCAACAGCAAGGGACAGATACGCAGTATTTT CASSAQQQGTDTQYF
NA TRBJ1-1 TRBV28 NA TGTGCCAGCAGTCCCGGCCCAGGGGATCCTCGCACTGAAGCTTTCTTT CASSPGPGDPRTEAFF
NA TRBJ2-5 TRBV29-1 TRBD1 TGCAGCGTTGAAGGGCTAAAAGCTGACAGGGGGCAAGAGACCCAGTACTTC CSVEGLKADRGQETQYF
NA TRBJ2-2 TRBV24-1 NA TGTGCCACCAGTGATTTCGGTTTAGGAACCGGGGAGCTGTTTTTT CATSDFGLGTGELFF
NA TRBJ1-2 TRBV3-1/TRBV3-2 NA TGTGCCAGCAGCCAGGGGCAGCTCTCTAACTATGGCTACACCTTC CASSQGQLSNYGYTF
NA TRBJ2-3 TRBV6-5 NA TGTGCCAGCCTCCTAGGGGCTTCCACAGATACGCAGTATTTT CASLLGASTDTQYF
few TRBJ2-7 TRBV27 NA TGTGCCAGCAGTTTATGGGCGGCACGCGAGCAGTACTTC CASSLWAAREQYF
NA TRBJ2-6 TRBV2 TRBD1 TGTGCCAGCAGTGTTGCCGGGACAGGGGACGTCCTGACTTTC CASSVAGTGDVLTF
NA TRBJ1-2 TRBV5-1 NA TGCGCCAGCAGCTTGAGCGACGGGGCGCGCAGTGGCTACACCTTC CASSLSDGARSGYTF
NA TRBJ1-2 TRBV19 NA TGTGCCAGTAGTATACCAGGGAAAAGCTATGGCTACACCTTC CASSIPGKSYGYTF
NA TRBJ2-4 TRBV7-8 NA TGTGCCAGCAGCTCCGTGTTAGCCAAAAACATTCAGTACTTC CASSSVLAKNIQYF
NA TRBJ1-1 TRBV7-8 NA TGTGCCAGCAGCTCCCTGGACAGGAACACTGAAGCTTTCTTT CASSSLDRNTEAFF
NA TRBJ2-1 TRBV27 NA TGTGCCAGCAGTTCATCGACAGGCGCCTACAATGAGCAGTTCTTC CASSSSTGAYNEQFF